This T cell receptor (beta chain) was sequenced in a study of T cell repertoires and HLA-DP antigens. Study at large: One alloantigen had some eleven groove amino acid differences from self, the other one.

A word on this clone: What it binds is unknown.

Regarding the study as a whole: Naive and memory CD4+ repertoires were not analysed separately. Clones undetected before culture averaged about 35% against one allele and about 50% against the other.

Deletions cut 0 bases from V and 2 bases from J, with 6 bases between. The length of the CDR3 is 14 residues. Germline CDR1 is SEHNR and CDR2 is FQNEAQ (reference sequence). Primers targeted 54 TRBV and 13 TRBJ segments. Libraries were prepared by immunoSEQ multiplex PCR; TCRdb keeps only in-frame clonotypes and omits some of them. The sample has around 100,000 clones; about 91% are singletons. This TCR came from a woman between 18 and 29 years old in good health and CMV-seronegative. This chain connects TRBV7-9 to TRBJ2-3; D gene unclear. Sequences were obtained from CD4+ T cells from PBMCs. The CDR3 loop reads CASSLARTTDTQYF. As DNA, the CDR3 is TGTGCCAGCAGCTTAGCGCGAACCACAGATACGCAGTATTTT.